This T cell receptor beta chain was recovered during a study of shared clonotypes between healthy human individuals (TCRdb year 2020). The study in broad terms: A few men and a couple of women, aged 18 to 49 years, made up the cohort. To increase sequencing depth and limit assay-specific biases, TCR repertoire library preparation and sequencing were carried out by different laboratories using diverse techniques. The study deeply sequenced blood TCR repertoires of about 5 healthy adults to estimate repertoire size and the extent of clonotype sharing between individuals. Leukapheresis yielded between about 0.8 and 8.9 billion PBMCs per donor. For each donor, CD4 naive and CD4 memory were each run on three plates, CD8 naive on two plates, and CD8 memory on one plate.

Donors were healthy HIV-negative adults with no recently reported acute infections or vaccinations. Only Caucasian adults living in Nashville, Tennessee, USA were represented among the donors. CD4+ T cells were enriched through magnetic negative selection, after which naive cells were positively selected on CD45RA and the remaining negative fraction served as the memory subset. Blood was collected by leukapheresis, and PBMCs were isolated by Ficoll-Histopaque density gradient centrifugation and then cryopreserved in liquid nitrogen vapor phase. Analytical flow cytometry was used to check the purity and quantity of every magnetically sorted T cell population. Genomic DNA was isolated from every sorted fraction and measured by UV absorbance on a Nanodrop 2000c. Using the deep immunoSEQ assay, TCR CDR3 regions were amplified from genomic DNA by multiplex PCR. Extracted genomic DNA from each cell subset was spread evenly across all wells of several immunoSEQ 96-well plates, with each plate serving as a replicate. Each replicate PCR for sorted subsets received around 0.2 ug genomic DNA, equal to roughly 30,000 T cell genomes. Purified libraries were quantified with a Qubit 3.0 fluorometer, sized on a Bioanalyzer 2100, and re-quantified with the KAPA Library Quantification kit. A separate single-read 150-cycle Illumina NextSeq 550 flow cell was used to sequence each immunoSEQ 96-well plate. Processing in the source paper ran as follows. The immunoSEQ output contained only junctional sequences without quality scores, so filtering could not match that applied to full-length reads. To assign V/J genes and CDR3, sequences were annotated against IMGT germline references using PyIR, a Python wrapper for IgBLAST v1.9. Reads were filtered out if the reads had weak V/J assignments (E-value above 1e-6), no CDR3, stop codons, out-of-frame junctions, or ambiguous translated residues. V3J clonotypes were defined as sequences sharing an identical inferred V gene, J gene, and CDR3 amino acid sequence. Percentage overlap between repertoires was calculated by dividing the number of shared unique clonotypes by the size of the smaller repertoire. Repertoire richness was assessed with RTK rarefaction, the Chao1 estimator, and Recon v2.1 estimates of unobserved clonotypes. OLGA was used to compute generation probabilities for all TCRbeta clonotypes that the gDNA method yielded from four donors. Not all clones reach the TCRdb copy of this immuneACCESS table, which keeps in-frame sequences only. Checked studies attribute under half of the gap to unresolved V genes and leave the rest unexplained. The V and J calls and clone size are taken from that table; D and trimming were inferred from the DNA. This sample gives approximately 2.5 million clones in total; 93% of them show up just once. The top ten constitute approximately 0.37% of the sample.

Remarks on this clone: There is no known antigen for this receptor. No base quality information exists; no much larger clone differs at one position.

Including the terminal cysteine and phenylalanine, the CDR3 comprises 16 residues. CDR3 DNA is the only sequence kept; it has 48 bases, read in frame from the first base. CDR1 and CDR2 were assigned from the germline V gene as KGHSH and LQKENI. V has 4 bases trimmed and J has 12 bases trimmed; junction bases matching no gene number 16. What the research found in general, with its limitations: Higher generation probabilities were observed for clonotypes shared by all four sorted-subset donors than for non-shared clonotypes. When several donors were compared, the shared fraction of clonotypes was 5% to 6.5% for naive CD4, 3.5% to 4% for naive CD8, 2% to 2.5% for memory CD4, and about 0.36% for memory CD8. Based on pairwise subsampling, the degree of clonotype sharing among donors was expected to be affected by sequencing depth. Because the study included a small number of donors, the genetic and exposure-history diversity represented was limited. Incomplete sequencing was indicated by rarefaction of sorted-subset datasets, despite the large sequencing depth. Sampling was limited to blood, and TCR repertoires in tissue likely differ from TCR repertoires in blood. Naive subsets generally had larger estimated clonotype richness than memory subsets.

The sample was naive CD4+ T cells from PBMCs. The label giving this sample's cell subset or site can be read as: CD45RA+ positively selected. The TCR was taken from a man in his late teens or twenties in good health. Some clones in this sample may be carry-over from other donors' samples. The chain links TRBV18 with TRBJ1-4; 8 middle bases align to TRBD1. The CDR3: CASSLVPGQDPRELFF. The nucleotide sequence reads as follows: TGTGCCAGCTCACTGGTCCCGGGACAGGACCCGCGGGAACTGTTTTTT.